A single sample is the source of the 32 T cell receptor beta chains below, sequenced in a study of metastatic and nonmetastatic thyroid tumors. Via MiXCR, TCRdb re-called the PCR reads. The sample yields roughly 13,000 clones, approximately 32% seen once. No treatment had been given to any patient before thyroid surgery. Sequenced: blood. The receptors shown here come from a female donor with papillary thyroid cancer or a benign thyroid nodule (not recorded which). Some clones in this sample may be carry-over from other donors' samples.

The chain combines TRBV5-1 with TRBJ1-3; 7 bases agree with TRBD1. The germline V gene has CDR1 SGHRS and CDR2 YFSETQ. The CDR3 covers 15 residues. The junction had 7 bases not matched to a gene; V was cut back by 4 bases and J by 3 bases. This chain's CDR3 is CASSGSQGGGNTIYF. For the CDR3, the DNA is TGCGCCAGCAGCGGGTCGCAGGGGGGTGGAAACACCATATATTTT.

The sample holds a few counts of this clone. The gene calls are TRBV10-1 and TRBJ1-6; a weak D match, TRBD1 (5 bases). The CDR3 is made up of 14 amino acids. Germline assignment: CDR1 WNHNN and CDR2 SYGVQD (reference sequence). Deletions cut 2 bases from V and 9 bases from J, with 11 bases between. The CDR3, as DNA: TGCGCCAGCAGTGAGCGGCAGGGAGGTTCACCCCTCCACTTT. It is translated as CASSERQGGSPLHF.

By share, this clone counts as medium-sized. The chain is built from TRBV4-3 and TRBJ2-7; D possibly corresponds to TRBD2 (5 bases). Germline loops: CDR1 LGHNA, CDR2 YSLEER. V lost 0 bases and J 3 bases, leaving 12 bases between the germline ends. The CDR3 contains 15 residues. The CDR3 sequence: CASSQDLVAIYEQYF. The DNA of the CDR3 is TGCGCCAGCAGCCAAGATTTGGTAGCGATCTACGAGCAGTACTTC.

The CDR3 spells CASSLVRRAETLYEQYF. In nucleotides, the CDR3 is TGTGCCAGCAGCTTGGTAAGACGCGCAGAAACCTTATACGAGCAGTACTTC. V gene TRBV5-6 combines with J gene TRBJ2-7; D is uncertain. Trimming removed 0 bases from V and 4 bases from J, with 20 bases in between. Germline V lookup: CDR1 SGHDT, CDR2 YYEEEE. This CDR3 is 17 amino acids long.

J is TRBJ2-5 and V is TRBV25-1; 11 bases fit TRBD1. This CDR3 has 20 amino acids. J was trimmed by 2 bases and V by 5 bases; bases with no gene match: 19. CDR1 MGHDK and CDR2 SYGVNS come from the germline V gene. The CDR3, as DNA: TGTGCCAGCAGTTATCACCGGGACAGGGGGAAAGGTCTCCCTCAAGAGACCCAGTACTTC. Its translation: CASSYHRDRGKGLPQETQYF.

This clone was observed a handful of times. CDR3 coding DNA: TGTGCCAGCAGGCGGGACATGAGAAGCCTATCGTCCCTCCACTTT. Its protein product is CASRRDMRSLSSLHF. The rearrangement uses TRBV27 and TRBJ1-6, with a weak D call TRBD1 (6 bases). This CDR3 comprises 15 residues. Looked up from germline, CDR1 is MNHEY and CDR2 is SMNVEV (reference sequence). Between the trimmed V and J ends, which lost 6 bases and 14 bases, there was a span of 23 bases.

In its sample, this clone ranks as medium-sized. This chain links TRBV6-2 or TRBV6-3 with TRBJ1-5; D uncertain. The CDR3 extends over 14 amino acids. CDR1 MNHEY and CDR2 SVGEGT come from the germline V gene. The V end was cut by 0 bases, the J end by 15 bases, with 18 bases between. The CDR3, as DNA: TGTGCCAGCAGTTACTCGACCGGGTCTCTTCATCCGCATTTT. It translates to CASSYSTGSLHPHF.

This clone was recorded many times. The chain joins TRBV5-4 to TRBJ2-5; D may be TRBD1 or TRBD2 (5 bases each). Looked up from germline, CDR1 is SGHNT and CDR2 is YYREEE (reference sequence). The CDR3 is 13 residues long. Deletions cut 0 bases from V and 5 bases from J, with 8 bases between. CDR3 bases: TGTGCCAGCAGCTTGGAGTGGGGGGAGACCCAGTACTTC. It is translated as CASSLEWGETQYF.

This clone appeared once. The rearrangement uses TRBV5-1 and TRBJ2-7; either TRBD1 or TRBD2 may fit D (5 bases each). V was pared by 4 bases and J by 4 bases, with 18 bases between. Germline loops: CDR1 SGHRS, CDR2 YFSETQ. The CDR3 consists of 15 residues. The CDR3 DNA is TGCGCCAGCAGCATCCGGGACGGAATTTTGTACGAGCAGTACTTC. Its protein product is CASSIRDGILYEQYF.

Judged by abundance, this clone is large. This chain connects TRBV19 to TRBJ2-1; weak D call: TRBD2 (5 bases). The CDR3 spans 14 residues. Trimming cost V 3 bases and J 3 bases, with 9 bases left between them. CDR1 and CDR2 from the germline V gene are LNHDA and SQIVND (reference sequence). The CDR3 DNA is TGTGCCAGTAGTATTGGTGGGAGCTACAATGAGCAGTTCTTC. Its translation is CASSIGGSYNEQFF.

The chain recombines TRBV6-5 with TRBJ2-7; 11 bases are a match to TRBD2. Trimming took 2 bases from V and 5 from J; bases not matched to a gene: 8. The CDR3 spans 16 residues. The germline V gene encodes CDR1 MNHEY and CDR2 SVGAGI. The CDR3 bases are TGTGCCAGCAGTTACGGCGGCCTAGCGGGGGGAGACGAGCAGTACTTC. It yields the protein CASSYGGLAGGDEQYF.

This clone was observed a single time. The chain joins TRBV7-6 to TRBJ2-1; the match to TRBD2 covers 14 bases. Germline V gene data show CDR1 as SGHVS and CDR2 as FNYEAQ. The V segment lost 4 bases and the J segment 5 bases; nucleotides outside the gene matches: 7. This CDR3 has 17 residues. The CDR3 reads CASSSQTSGGAHNEQFF. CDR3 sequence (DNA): TGTGCCAGCAGCTCCCAGACTAGCGGGGGGGCCCACAATGAGCAGTTCTTC.

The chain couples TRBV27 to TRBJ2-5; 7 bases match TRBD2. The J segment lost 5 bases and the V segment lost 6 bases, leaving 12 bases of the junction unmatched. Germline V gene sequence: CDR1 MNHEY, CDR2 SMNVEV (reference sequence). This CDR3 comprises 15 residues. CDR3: CASRGGTHQGETQYF. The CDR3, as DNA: TGTGCCAGCAGGGGGGGGACTCACCAAGGGGAGACCCAGTACTTC.

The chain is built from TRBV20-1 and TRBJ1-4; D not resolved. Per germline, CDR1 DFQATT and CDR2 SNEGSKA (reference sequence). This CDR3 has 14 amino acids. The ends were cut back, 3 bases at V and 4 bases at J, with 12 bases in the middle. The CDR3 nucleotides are TGCAGTGCTAGCCAAACAGATCTTAATGAAAAACTGTTTTTT. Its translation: CSASQTDLNEKLFF.

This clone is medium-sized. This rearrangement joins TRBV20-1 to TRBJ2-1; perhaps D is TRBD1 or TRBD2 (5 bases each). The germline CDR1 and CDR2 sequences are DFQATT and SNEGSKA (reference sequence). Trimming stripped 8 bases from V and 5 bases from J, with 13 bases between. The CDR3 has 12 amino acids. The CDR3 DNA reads TGCAGTCGGGACCGGACCGACAATGAGCAGTTCTTC. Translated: CSRDRTDNEQFF.

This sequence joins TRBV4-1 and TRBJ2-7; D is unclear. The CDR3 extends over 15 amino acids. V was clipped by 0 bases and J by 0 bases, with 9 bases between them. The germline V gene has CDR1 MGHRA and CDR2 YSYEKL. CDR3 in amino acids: CASSQEPGGSYEQYF. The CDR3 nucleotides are TGCGCCAGCAGCCAAGAGCCGGGTGGCTCCTACGAGCAGTACTTC.

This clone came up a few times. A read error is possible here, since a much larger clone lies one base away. CDR3 DNA: TGTGCCTGCAGCTTAGCCGAGGGCCAAGGCAAAAACATTCAGTACTTC. This codes for CACSLAEGQGKNIQYF. The rearrangement uses TRBV7-9 and TRBJ2-4; perhaps TRBD2 as D (5 bases). CDR1 and CDR2 from the germline V gene are SEHNR and FQNEAQ (reference sequence). CDR3 length: 16 amino acids.

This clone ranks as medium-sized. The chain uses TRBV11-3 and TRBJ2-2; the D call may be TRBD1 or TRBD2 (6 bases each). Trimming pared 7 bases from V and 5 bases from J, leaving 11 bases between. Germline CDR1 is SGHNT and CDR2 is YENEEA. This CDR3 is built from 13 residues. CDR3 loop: CASIKGGTGELFF. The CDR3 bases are TGTGCCAGCATCAAAGGGGGGACCGGGGAGCTGTTTTTT. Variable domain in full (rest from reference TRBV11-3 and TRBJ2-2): EAGVVQSPRYKIIEKKQPVAFWCNPISGHNTLYWYLQNLGQGPELLIRYENEEAVDDSQLPKDRFSAERLKGVDSTLKIQPAELGDSAVYLCASIKGGTGELFFGEGSRLTVL.

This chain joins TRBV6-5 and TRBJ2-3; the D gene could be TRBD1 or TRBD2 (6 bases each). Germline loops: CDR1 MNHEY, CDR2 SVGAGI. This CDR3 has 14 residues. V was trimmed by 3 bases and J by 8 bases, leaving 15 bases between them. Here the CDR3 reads CASSYSGARVTQYF. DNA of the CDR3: TGTGCCAGCAGTTATTCGGGGGCCCGTGTTACGCAGTATTTT.

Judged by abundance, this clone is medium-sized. Here the CDR3 DNA reads TGCAGTGCTAGCCAAGTGAACACTGAAGCTTTCTTT. This sequence encodes CSASQVNTEAFF. The V gene is TRBV20-1, the J gene TRBJ1-1; no firm D call. Germline V gene sequence: CDR1 DFQATT, CDR2 SNEGSKA (reference sequence). Trimming removed 3 bases at V and 0 bases at J, with 5 bases between. This CDR3 comprises 12 residues.

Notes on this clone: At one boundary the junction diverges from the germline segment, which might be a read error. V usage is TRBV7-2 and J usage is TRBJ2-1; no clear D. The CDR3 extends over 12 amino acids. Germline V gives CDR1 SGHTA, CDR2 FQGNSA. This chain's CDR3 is CASIRSYDEQFF. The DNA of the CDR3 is TGTGCCAGCATCCGCAGCTACGATGAGCAGTTCTTC.

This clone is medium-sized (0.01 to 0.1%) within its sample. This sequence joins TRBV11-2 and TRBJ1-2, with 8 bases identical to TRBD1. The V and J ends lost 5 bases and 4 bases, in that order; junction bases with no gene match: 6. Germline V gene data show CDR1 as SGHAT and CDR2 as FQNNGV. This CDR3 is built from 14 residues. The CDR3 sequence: CASSRDRTFYGYTF. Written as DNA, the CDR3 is TGTGCCAGCAGCCGGGACAGGACCTTCTATGGCTACACCTTC.

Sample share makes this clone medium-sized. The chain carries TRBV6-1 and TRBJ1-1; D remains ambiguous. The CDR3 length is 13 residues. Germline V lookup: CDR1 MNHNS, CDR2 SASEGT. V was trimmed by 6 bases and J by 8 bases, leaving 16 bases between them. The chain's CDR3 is CASSRPGLGEAFF. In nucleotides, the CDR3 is TGTGCCAGCAGCCGCCCGGGGTTAGGCGAAGCTTTCTTT.

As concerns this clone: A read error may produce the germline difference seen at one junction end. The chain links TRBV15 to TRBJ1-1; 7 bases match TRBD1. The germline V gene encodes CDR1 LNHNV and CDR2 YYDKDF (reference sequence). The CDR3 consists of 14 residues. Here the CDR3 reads CATSRVGRGTEAFF. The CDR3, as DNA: TGCGCCACCAGCAGAGTTGGCAGGGGGACTGAAGCTTTCTTT.

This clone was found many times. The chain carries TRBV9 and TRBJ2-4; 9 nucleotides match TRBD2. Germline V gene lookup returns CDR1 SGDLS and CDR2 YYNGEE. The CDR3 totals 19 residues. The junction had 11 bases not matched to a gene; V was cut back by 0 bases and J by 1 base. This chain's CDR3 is CASSVDPGGGAGAKNIQYF. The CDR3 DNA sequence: TGTGCCAGCAGCGTAGATCCAGGCGGGGGGGCTGGGGCCAAAAACATTCAGTACTTC.

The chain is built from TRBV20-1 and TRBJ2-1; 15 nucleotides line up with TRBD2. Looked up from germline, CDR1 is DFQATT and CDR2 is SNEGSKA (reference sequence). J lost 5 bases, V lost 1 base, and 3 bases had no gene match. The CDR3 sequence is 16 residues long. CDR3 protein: CSARGTSGGANNEQFF. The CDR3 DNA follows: TGCAGTGCTAGAGGGACTAGCGGGGGGGCTAACAATGAGCAGTTCTTC.

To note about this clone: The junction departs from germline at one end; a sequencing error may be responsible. The CDR3 DNA is TGTTCCAGCAGTCCCCCCTCTAGCGGGTGGTCAGATACGCAGTATTTT. It translates to CSSSPPSSGWSDTQYF. V gene TRBV12-3 or TRBV12-4 combines with J gene TRBJ2-3; 8 nucleotides align to TRBD2. The CDR3 has 16 residues.

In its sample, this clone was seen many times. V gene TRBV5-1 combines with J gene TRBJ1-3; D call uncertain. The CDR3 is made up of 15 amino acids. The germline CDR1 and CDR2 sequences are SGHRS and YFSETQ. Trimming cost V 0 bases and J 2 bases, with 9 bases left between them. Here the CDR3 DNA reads TGCGCCAGCAGCTTGGAGCCATGGCCTGGAAACACCATATATTTT. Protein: CASSLEPWPGNTIYF.

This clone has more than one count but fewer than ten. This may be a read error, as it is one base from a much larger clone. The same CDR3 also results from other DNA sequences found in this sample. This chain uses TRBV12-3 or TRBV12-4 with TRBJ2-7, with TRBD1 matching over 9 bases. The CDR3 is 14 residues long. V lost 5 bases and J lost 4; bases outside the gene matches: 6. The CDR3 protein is CASSPGQGFYEQYF. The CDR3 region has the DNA TGTGCCAGCAGTCCTGGACAGGGGTTTTACGAGCAGTACTTC.

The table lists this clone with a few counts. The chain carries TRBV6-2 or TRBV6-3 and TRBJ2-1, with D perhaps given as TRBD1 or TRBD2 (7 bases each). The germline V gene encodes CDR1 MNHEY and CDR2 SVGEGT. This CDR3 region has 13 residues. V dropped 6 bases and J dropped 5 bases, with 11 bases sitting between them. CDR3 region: CASRAGGDNEQFF. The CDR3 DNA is TGTGCCAGCAGGGCAGGGGGGGACAATGAGCAGTTCTTC.

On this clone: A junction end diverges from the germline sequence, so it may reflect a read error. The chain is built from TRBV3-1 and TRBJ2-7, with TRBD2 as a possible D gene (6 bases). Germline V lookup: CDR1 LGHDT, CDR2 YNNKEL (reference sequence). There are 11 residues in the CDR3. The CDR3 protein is CASSQWGEQDF. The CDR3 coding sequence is TGTGCCAGCAGCCAATGGGGGGAGCAGGACTTC.

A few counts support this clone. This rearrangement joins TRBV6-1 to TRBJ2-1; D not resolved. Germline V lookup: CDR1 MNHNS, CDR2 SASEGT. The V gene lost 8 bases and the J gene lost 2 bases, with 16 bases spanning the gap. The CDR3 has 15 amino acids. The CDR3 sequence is CASSPIASPYNEQFF. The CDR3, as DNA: TGTGCCAGCTCTCCAATAGCATCCCCCTACAATGAGCAGTTCTTC.